This T cell receptor (beta chain) was identified in a study of shared clonotypes between healthy human individuals. Findings and caveats of the study: Across subsets, estimated richness was generally greater for naive than for memory populations. When compared with the clonotypes that were shared by all four sorted-subset donors, the non-shared clonotypes turned out to have lower generation probabilities. The naive CD4 repertoires of several donors were compared, and about 5% of clonotypes were shared.

As concerns this clone: Its target is not known.

Germline values: CDR1 SNHLY, CDR2 FYNNEI. The CDR3 has 16 amino acids. Trimming removed 4 bases at V and 6 bases at J, with 18 bases between. Sorted subsets were amplified in replicate PCRs using about 200 ng DNA, roughly 30,000 T cell genomes. Method: immunoSEQ multiplex PCR; TCRdb's copy keeps in-frame clones and lacks some. The sample lists 2,500,000 or so clones, roughly 92% occurring once. This clonotype was sampled from a man between 18 and 35 years old in good health. Some clones in this sample may be carry-over from other donors' samples. The sample consisted of naive CD4+ T cells from PBMCs. The subset: CD45RA+ positively selected. J is TRBJ2-2 and V is TRBV2; D is unclear. The CDR3 here is CASSAIQGPVPGELFF. The CDR3 region has the DNA TGTGCCAGCAGTGCAATACAAGGTCCAGTCCCCGGGGAGCTGTTTTTT.